This TCR beta chain was sequenced during a study of somatic mutations in cytotoxic T cells in rheumatoid arthritis. About the research overall: Sorted by flow to nearly 100% purity were some V beta antibody-stained T-cell populations, including V beta1+ cells sequenced for TCRB.

Clones were sequenced by immunoSEQ multiplex PCR, and TCRdb holds only the in-frame ones, with some missing. The data hold about 20,000 clones, with approximately 82% observed a single time. What was sequenced was CD8+ T cells sorted from blood. The TCR was taken from an adult with rheumatoid arthritis.

Here the CDR3 reads CASSGGGGSGTDTQYF. The CDR3 nucleotides are TGTGCCAGCAGCGGGGGGGGAGGGTCTGGCACAGATACGCAGTATTTT. The chain combines TRBV9 with TRBJ2-3; 7 bases align to TRBD2. Germline values: CDR1 SGDLS, CDR2 YYNGEE. The J segment lost 1 base and the V segment lost 3 bases, leaving 8 bases of the junction unmatched. This CDR3 region has 16 residues.